The entry below describes one TCR beta chain. Antigen specificity is unknown. The sample comes from a study of T cell responses to AZD1222 COVID-19 vaccine. V was cut by 2 bases and J by 6 bases, with 9 bases left in between. The CDR3 has 12 residues. From germline, CDR1 is SGHDT and CDR2 YYEEEE. Profiling relied on immunoSEQ multiplex PCR, and the TCRdb table lists in-frame clones only, not all of them. The sample gives some 170,000 clones, 85% to 90% of which show up once; 3.5% to 4.5% is in the top ten. Whole-study findings and limits: Once two AZD1222 doses were given, Spike-specific TCR breadth and depth went up. Recipients of AZD1222 seropositive at baseline numbered only 5 to 7. Clonal diversity was possibly underestimated, and the donors were mostly white British, with more females. Reportedly, nearly half of unique spike TCRs recognized epitopes outside B.1.351/B.1.1.7 mutations.

The TCR was taken from an adult who received the MenACWY meningococcal vaccine as a control. The source material was peripheral blood, sampled 28 days after the second dose of the MenACWY control vaccine. The J gene is TRBJ2-7, the V gene TRBV5-6, with D possibly being TRBD1 (6 bases). CDR3 in DNA: TGTGCCAGCAGCTTCAGGGGTAGCGAGCAGTACTTC. This codes for CASSFRGSEQYF.